What follows are 21 T cell receptor beta chains derived from one specimen sequenced in a study of beta chain features in type 1 diabetes. Expressed TCRB transcripts were sequenced because the isolated RNA had all been reverse transcribed beforehand. Assay: immunoSEQ multiplex PCR; the TCRdb copy retains only in-frame clones and omits some. The sample has almost 350,000 clones, 7% to 9% seen once. Sequencing was carried out using central memory CD4+ T cells from blood. Every receptor here comes from a young woman in good health.

This clone was counted only a few times. Germline is not matched at one junction end, which may reflect a read error. The same CDR3 is also encoded by other DNA sequences in this sample. The chain carries TRBV18 and TRBJ2-3, with 8 positions matching TRBD2. The CDR3 totals 16 residues. Germline V gene lookup returns CDR1 KGHSH and CDR2 LQKENI. The CDR3 DNA sequence: TGTGCCAGCTCTCCACGAAGCGGGAGCAGCACAGATACGCAGTATTTT. It translates to CASSPRSGSSTDTQYF. Full variable domain (rest looked up from reference TRBV18 and TRBJ2-3): NAGVMQNPRHLVRRRGQEARLRCSPMKGHSHVYWYRQLPEEGLKFMVYLQKENIIDESGMPKERFSAEFPKEGPSILRIQQVVRGDSAAYFCASSPRSGSSTDTQYFGPGTRLTVL.

The chain recombines TRBV7-2 with TRBJ1-2; weak D call: TRBD1 (5 bases). The CDR3 spans 14 residues. Germline-derived CDR1 and CDR2 are SGHTA and FQGNSA. Between the trimmed V and J ends, which lost 2 bases and 4 bases, there was a span of 11 bases. CDR3 sequence (DNA): TGTGCCAGCAGCTTACAGGGTTTATCCTATGGCTACACCTTC. Amino acids: CASSLQGLSYGYTF.

The CDR3 DNA sequence: TGTGCCAGCAGGCCGGGACAGGGTAGCAATCAGCCCCAGCATTTT. Translated, it gives CASRPGQGSNQPQHF. This sequence joins TRBV2 and TRBJ1-5, with 9 bases aligning to TRBD1. Germline V gene sequence: CDR1 SNHLY, CDR2 FYNNEI. J was trimmed by 0 bases and V by 6 bases; bases with no gene match: 3. The CDR3 sequence is 15 residues long.

CDR3 in DNA: TGTGCCAGCAGTCGGACTAGCGGGACGTCGGGGACCCAGTACTTC. Protein: CASSRTSGTSGTQYF. This chain joins TRBV28 and TRBJ2-5, with TRBD2 matching over 12 bases. Germline CDR1 reads MDHEN; CDR2 reads SYDVKM. The CDR3 runs 15 residues. The V gene end was trimmed by 5 bases and the J gene end by 7 bases; junction bases not matched to a gene: 8.

This clone was seen only a few times. The V and J genes are TRBV28 and TRBJ2-7; no clear D gene. Trimming took off 5 bases at V and 3 bases at J, with 8 bases between the two ends. CDR1 and CDR2 from the germline V gene are MDHEN and SYDVKM. CDR3 size: 12 residues. CDR3 sequence reads: CASSPPGYEQYF. The DNA for the CDR3 is TGTGCCAGCAGTCCCCCGGGCTACGAGCAGTACTTC. Drawing the rest from reference TRBV28 and TRBJ2-7, the complete variable domain is DVKVTQSSRYLVKRTGEKVFLECVQDMDHENMFWYRQDPGLGLRLIYFSYDVKMKEKGDIPEGYSVSREKKERFSLILESASTNQTSMYLCASSPPGYEQYFGPGTRLTVT.

In its sample, this clone was seen a few times. This CDR3 is CASRIGLAGVETQYF. The CDR3 nucleotides are TGTGCCAGCAGAATAGGACTAGCGGGAGTGGAGACCCAGTACTTC. The gene calls are TRBV6-5 and TRBJ2-5, with TRBD2 identical over 13 bases. The junction had 6 bases not matched to a gene; V was cut back by 6 bases and J by 5 bases. CDR1 is MNHEY, CDR2 SVGAGI, per germline. This CDR3 has 15 residues.

In its sample, this clone was seen many times. The CDR3 protein is CASSLVRTSGSYNEQFF. CDR3 bases: TGTGCCAGCAGCTTAGTCAGAACTAGCGGATCCTACAATGAGCAGTTCTTC. The rearrangement uses TRBV11-1 and TRBJ2-1; 8 nucleotides agree with TRBD2. The CDR3 is 17 amino acids. The V segment lost 1 base and the J segment 1 base; nucleotides outside the gene matches: 6. CDR1 is SGHAT and CDR2 is FQDESV in the germline V gene (reference sequence).

With respect to this clone: Other DNA sequences in the same sample also yield this CDR3. This chain connects TRBV6-1 to TRBJ1-5; D is possibly TRBD1 (5 bases). The CDR3 has 14 amino acids. V was cut by 2 bases and J by 4 bases, with 9 bases left in between. Germline V gene sequence: CDR1 MNHNS, CDR2 SASEGT. The CDR3: CASSESGSNQPQHF. CDR3 sequence (DNA): TGTGCCAGCAGTGAATCAGGGAGTAATCAGCCCCAGCATTTT.

In regard to this clone: A read error may explain this, as a much larger clone is one base away. The chain joins TRBV18 to TRBJ1-1; no clear D gene. This CDR3 comprises 11 residues. The germline V gene has CDR1 KGHSH and CDR2 LQKENI. The CDR3 spells CASSRQSEVFF. The CDR3 DNA sequence: TGTGCCAGCTCACGACAATCTGAAGTTTTCTTT.

In this sample, this clone turned up many times. This sample includes further DNA sequences coding for the same CDR3. The chain is built from TRBV7-2 and TRBJ2-7; perhaps TRBD2 as D (5 bases). The V and J ends lost 2 bases and 0 bases respectively, with 8 bases between them. Per germline, CDR1 SGHTA and CDR2 FQGNSA. The CDR3 length is 14 residues. CDR3 coding DNA: TGTGCCAGCAGCTTAAGCGGAAGCTCCTACGAGCAGTACTTC. Protein product: CASSLSGSSYEQYF.

This clone was recorded a few times. V and J are TRBV5-1 and TRBJ2-2; TRBD1 aligns across 9 bases. CDR3 length equals 16 residues. Germline V gene data show CDR1 as SGHRS and CDR2 as YFSETQ. Unmatched junction bases numbered 6, after V lost 4 bases and J lost 2 bases. The CDR3 loop reads CASSLTGGVNTGELFF. CDR3 DNA sequence: TGCGCCAGCAGCCTTACAGGGGGCGTAAACACCGGGGAGCTGTTTTTT.

This clone was counted between two and nine times. The rearrangement links TRBV28 to TRBJ2-6; 8 bases are a match to TRBD2. CDR3 size: 18 residues. Trimming at V came to 6 bases and at J to 2 bases, leaving 12 bases not matched to a gene. Germline V gene data show CDR1 as MDHEN and CDR2 as SYDVKM. DNA for the CDR3: TGTGCCAGCAGCAAACTTTGGTTCGGGAGGGCTGGGGCCAACGTCCTGACTTTC. It specifies CASSKLWFGRAGANVLTF.

There are a few counts of this clone. This chain links TRBV28 with TRBJ1-5; D possibly corresponds to TRBD1 (5 bases). The CDR3 length is 15 residues. The germline V gene has CDR1 MDHEN and CDR2 SYDVKM. The V and J ends lost 2 bases and 1 base respectively, with 9 bases between them. CDR3 amino acids: CASSLRRVSNQPQHF. The CDR3 bases are TGTGCCAGCAGTTTACGCAGGGTCAGCAATCAGCCCCAGCATTTT.

At least ten counts were recorded for this clone. The CDR3 region is CASSQGYQSSYNEQFF. DNA for the CDR3: TGCGCCAGCAGCCAAGGGTACCAGAGCTCCTACAATGAGCAGTTCTTC. The chain recombines TRBV4-1 with TRBJ2-1; D gene uncertain. Germline V lookup: CDR1 MGHRA, CDR2 YSYEKL. With 1 base removed from V and 0 bases from J, the gap between germline ends came to 10 bases. The CDR3 length is 16 residues.

CDR3 residues: CASSSTSSRDGGGTDTQYF. For the CDR3, the DNA is TGTGCCAGCAGCTCAACCTCTTCCCGCGATGGCGGGGGCACAGATACGCAGTATTTT. The rearrangement uses TRBV5-6 and TRBJ2-3, with D possibly being TRBD2 (6 bases). Trimming removed 3 bases from V and 1 base from J, with 24 bases in between. CDR1 and CDR2 (germline): SGHDT, YYEEEE. The CDR3 spans 19 residues.

This clone came up a few times. The V and J genes are TRBV14 and TRBJ2-3; perhaps TRBD2 as D (5 bases). The CDR3 contains 16 residues. V was cut by 3 bases and J by 3 bases, with 16 bases left in between. Germline CDR1 is SGHDN and CDR2 is FVKESK. The CDR3 protein is CASSHEPGWGTDTQYF. The CDR3 DNA is TGTGCCAGCAGCCACGAACCGGGATGGGGAACAGATACGCAGTATTTT.

This clone was counted between two and nine times. The chain recombines TRBV6-5 with TRBJ2-1; either TRBD1 or TRBD2 may supply D (5 bases each). Germline CDR1 and CDR2: MNHEY and SVGAGI. The CDR3 totals 14 residues. Deletions cut 7 bases from V and 7 bases from J, with 17 bases between. The CDR3 coding sequence is TGTGCCAGCATGTGGGACGGGACGAAAAATGAGCAGTTCTTC. This encodes CASMWDGTKNEQFF.

The chain carries TRBV29-1 and TRBJ2-3; D gene uncertain. CDR3 length equals 14 residues. Trimming stripped 4 bases from V and 0 bases from J, with 11 bases between. Germline CDR1 and CDR2: SQVTM and ANQGSEA. CDR3 sequence (DNA): TGCAGCGTTGTGGGCCCAACCAGCACAGATACGCAGTATTTT. Amino acids: CSVVGPTSTDTQYF.

The chain has TRBV5-1 and TRBJ2-2; D is uncertain. The CDR3 runs 14 residues. The germline V gene has CDR1 SGHRS and CDR2 YFSETQ. V shed 2 bases and J shed 7 bases, with 12 bases lying between them. The CDR3 spells CASSFQEVHGELFF. DNA for the CDR3: TGCGCCAGCAGCTTCCAGGAAGTCCACGGGGAGCTGTTTTTT.

This clone turned up a few times. The genes are TRBV7-2 and TRBJ2-7, with a weak D call TRBD1 (6 bases). V lost 5 bases, J lost 1 base, and 12 bases lay in between. Germline lookup yields CDR1 SGHTA and CDR2 FQGNSA. This CDR3 has 14 amino acids. For the CDR3, the DNA is TGTGCCAGCAGCCCTACAGGACAGTCCTACGAGCAGTACTTC. It encodes CASSPTGQSYEQYF.

This chain joins TRBV9 and TRBJ2-7, with no clear D. The CDR3 is made up of 15 amino acids. Germline lookup yields CDR1 SGDLS and CDR2 YYNGEE. V lost 0 bases, J lost 6 bases, and 16 bases lay in between. CDR3 sequence (DNA): TGTGCCAGCAGCGTAGCGCCCGACTGGGGTCTCGAGCAGTACTTC. It codes for CASSVAPDWGLEQYF.